Listed below are T cell receptor beta chains from one sample, sequenced in a study of T cells in Graves' hyperthyroidism and ophthalmopathy. TCRdb recomputed calls from the multiplex PCR reads with MiXCR, one row per CDR3 protein. The sample contains about 760,000 distinct CDR3 sequences, approximately 36% of which appear only once. Sequences were obtained from blood. The receptors were gathered from a woman in her thirties or forties with Graves' hyperthyroidism. CDR3s include the opening cysteine and the closing phenylalanine or tryptophan. The D gene is left open where the match is weak. Expanded clones get a size class; other rows say once, few or many, or leave the size out.

abundance: many
j_gene: TRBJ1-2
d_gene: .
v_gene: TRBV29-1
CDR3nt: TGCAGGGGGGGGCAGGAGGATGGCTACACCTTC
CDR3aa: CRGGQEDGYTF

abundance: few
j_gene: TRBJ1-3
d_gene: .
v_gene: TRBV19
CDR3nt: TGTGCCAGTACAAAGAGGAGGGACCGGCCGAACACCATATATTTT
CDR3aa: CASTKRRDRPNTIYF

abundance: .
j_gene: TRBJ1-5
d_gene: TRBD1
v_gene: TRBV10-2
CDR3nt: TGCGCCAGCAGGCCGGGACAGGGCAATCAGCCCCAGCATTTT
CDR3aa: CASRPGQGNQPQHF

abundance: .
j_gene: TRBJ2-5
d_gene: TRBD2
v_gene: TRBV6-5
CDR3nt: TGTGCCAGCGAACAGCGGGGCCTCCAAGAGACCCAGTACTTC
CDR3aa: CASEQRGLQETQYF

abundance: many
j_gene: TRBJ1-2
d_gene: .
v_gene: TRBV2
CDR3nt: TGTGCCGCAAGCGGAGAAGACTATGGCTACACCTTC
CDR3aa: CAASGEDYGYTF

abundance: .
j_gene: TRBJ2-7
d_gene: .
v_gene: TRBV7-9
CDR3nt: TGCGCCAGCAGCGCCGGATCCGGGACTCCCACCTACGAGCAGTACTTC
CDR3aa: CASSAGSGTPTYEQYF

abundance: .
j_gene: TRBJ2-3
d_gene: TRBD2
v_gene: TRBV7-6
CDR3nt: TGTGCCAGCAGAAAGGGACTAGCGGGACCTAGCACAGATACGCAGTATTTT
CDR3aa: CASRKGLAGPSTDTQYF

abundance: few
j_gene: TRBJ2-5
d_gene: TRBD2
v_gene: TRBV6-5
CDR3nt: TGTGCCAGCAGCATCGGACTAGCGGGTACGGGAGAGACCCAGTACTTC
CDR3aa: CASSIGLAGTGETQYF

abundance: .
j_gene: TRBJ1-4
d_gene: TRBD1
v_gene: TRBV10-3
CDR3nt: TGTGCCAGCAGGACAGGGGACGTTAATGAAAAACTGTTTTTT
CDR3aa: CASRTGDVNEKLFF

abundance: .
j_gene: TRBJ2-5
d_gene: .
v_gene: TRBV29-1
CDR3nt: TGCAGCGGTGAAGCGGGTCAGAAAGAGACCCAGTACTTC
CDR3aa: CSGEAGQKETQYF

abundance: many
j_gene: TRBJ1-2
d_gene: .
v_gene: TRBV7-6
CDR3nt: TGTGCCAGCAGCTTAGCTCCCCCCGCAGGGCTGGGGGCCTATGGCTACACCTTC
CDR3aa: CASSLAPPAGLGAYGYTF

abundance: many
j_gene: TRBJ2-7
d_gene: TRBD2
v_gene: TRBV10-3
CDR3nt: TGTGCCACCTGGGGGGTAGCGGGGACCTACGAGCAGTACTTC
CDR3aa: CATWGVAGTYEQYF

abundance: .
j_gene: TRBJ2-7
d_gene: .
v_gene: TRBV20-1
CDR3nt: TGCAGTGCTGGAACCCGTCTAGCGAAGAACTCCTACGAGCAGTACTTC
CDR3aa: CSAGTRLAKNSYEQYF

abundance: .
j_gene: TRBJ2-7
d_gene: TRBD2
v_gene: TRBV20-1
CDR3nt: TGCAGTGCCGATGAGCCGGGACTAGCAAGAGAGCAGTACTTC
CDR3aa: CSADEPGLAREQYF

abundance: many
j_gene: TRBJ1-1
d_gene: .
v_gene: TRBV10-1
CDR3nt: TGCGCCAGCAGTGAGTCGGCAGTCAACACTGAAGCTTTCTTT
CDR3aa: CASSESAVNTEAFF

abundance: many
j_gene: TRBJ2-6
d_gene: .
v_gene: TRBV7-8
CDR3nt: TGTGCCAGCAGCCTCACCAGGGATTCTGGGGCCAACGTCCTGACTTTC
CDR3aa: CASSLTRDSGANVLTF